The entry that follows covers one T cell receptor beta chain sequence. Per the germline V gene, CDR1 is GTSNPN and CDR2 is SVGIG (reference sequence). The CDR3 loop spans 16 amino acids. V was shortened by 0 bases and J by 5 bases, with 19 bases between the two germline ends. Original processing methods: Reference gene primer amplification gave estimated nucleated cell counts. The data were produced by immunoSEQ multiplex PCR, yet TCRdb's version contains in-frame clones alone and is incomplete. V and J calls plus clone size are reproduced from that table; the DNA served to infer D and trimming. The repertoire holds 200,000 to 250,000 clones, with 84% as singletons. These data are taken from a study of blood T cell repertoires in COVID-19. Participants were aged about 18 to 90 years, lived in roughly 23 US areas, and enrolled virtually. Cohorts were determined from participant-reported clinical history. Cohort 3 recovered donors had two negative PCRs, clearance, or symptom resolution.

J is TRBJ1-1 and V is TRBV30, with a weak D call TRBD1 (6 bases). The sample was PBMCs or T cells enriched from blood (not recorded which). This sequence originates from a woman aged 40 to 49 who had recovered from COVID-19. In DNA, the CDR3 is TGTGCCTGGAGTGTACGATTTCGGGGGGCCGGGACTGAAGCTTTCTTT. Encoded protein: CAWSVRFRGAGTEAFF. The full variable domain, with the rest looked up from reference TRBV30 and TRBJ1-1, is SQTIHQWPATLVQPVGSPLSLECTVEGTSNPNLYWYRQAAGRGLQLLFYSVGIGQISSEVPQNLSASRPQDRQFILSSKKLLLSDSGFYLCAWSVRFRGAGTEAFFGQGTRLTVV.